This TCR beta chain is from a study of shared clonotypes between healthy human individuals. Only in-frame clones appear in the TCRdb table, and some are missing; sequencing was by immunoSEQ multiplex PCR. The sample contains approximately 1.1 million clones, about 84% of which appear only once. Splitting the CD4+ cells yielded a CD45RA+ naive subset and a CD45RA-negative memory subset. In germline, CDR1 is SGHNT, CDR2 YYREEE (reference sequence). The length of the CDR3 is 16 residues. Trimming took 2 bases from V and 2 from J; bases not matched to a gene: 5. The sequencing input was memory CD4+ T cells from PBMCs. Subset given: CD45RA-negative fraction. The origin of this receptor is a man aged 18 to 29 in good health. Some clones in this sample may be carry-over from other donors' samples. The V gene is TRBV5-4, the J gene TRBJ1-5; 9 bases are shared with TRBD1. The CDR3 sequence: CASSLQGAIGNQPQHF. DNA of the CDR3: TGTGCCAGCAGCTTACAGGGGGCTATTGGCAATCAGCCCCAGCATTTT.